This T cell receptor beta chain appears in the sequencing data of a study of blood T cell repertoires in COVID-19. At the level of the study: COVID-19 samples, acute and convalescent, were from the United States, Italy and Spain. T cells, B-cell-depleted T cells, or PBMCs supplied cDNA or gDNA.

The CDR3 extends over 16 amino acids. V was shortened by 1 base and J by 2 bases, with 14 bases between the two germline ends. In germline, CDR1 is SGHVS, CDR2 FQNEAQ. Original handling: Estimates of nucleated cell counts were drawn from the amplification of reference gene primers. The data were produced by immunoSEQ multiplex PCR, yet TCRdb's version contains in-frame clones alone and is incomplete. V, J and clone size are taken as reported in that table, and D and trimming were inferred from the DNA itself. The top ten hold around 5.7% of the sample, which has some 100,000 clones, 80% to 95% seen once.

The sample comprised peripheral blood. The gene calls are TRBV7-8 and TRBJ1-1; D is uncertain. The clonotype originates from an older man with acute or convalescent COVID-19. The DNA of the CDR3 is TGTGCCAGCAGCTTAGGGTCCTTTGCCTATAACACTGAAGCTTTCTTT. It translates to CASSLGSFAYNTEAFF.